Detailed here is one TCR beta chain. What this receptor recognizes is not known. No clone much larger than this one lies a single base away; base qualities are absent. Using the deep immunoSEQ assay, TCR CDR3 regions were amplified from genomic DNA by multiplex PCR. Extracted genomic DNA from each cell subset was spread evenly across all wells of several immunoSEQ 96-well plates, with each plate serving as a replicate. For unsorted PBMC, each replicate PCR was loaded with approximately 0.3 ug genomic DNA, equivalent to 30,000 or so T cell genomes. Ten immunoSEQ deep assay plates were used to sequence unsorted PBMC genomic DNA. The purified libraries were quantified using a Qubit 3.0 fluorometer, sized with a Bioanalyzer 2100, and then quantified again using the KAPA Library Quantification kit. Every immunoSEQ 96-well plate was sequenced on a dedicated single-read 150-cycle Illumina NextSeq 550 flow cell. In the source study's methods: The immunoSEQ output contained only junctional sequences without quality scores, so filtering could not match that applied to full-length reads. Sequences were annotated with PyIR, a Python wrapper for IgBLAST v1.9, using IMGT germline references to assign V/J genes and CDR3. Reads with weak V/J assignments (E-value above 1e-6), missing CDR3, stop codons, out-of-frame junctions, or ambiguous translated residues were removed. A V3J clonotype was defined by an identical inferred V gene, J gene, and CDR3 amino acid sequence. Percentage overlap between repertoires was calculated by dividing the number of shared unique clonotypes by the size of the smaller repertoire. Richness of each repertoire was evaluated using RTK rarefaction, the Chao1 estimator, and Recon v2.1 estimates of unobserved clonotypes. What TCRdb holds here is the immuneACCESS table cut down to in-frame rearrangements. Part of the clones is not present; checked against another copy, under half of the missing clones reflect an unresolved V gene, and the others are unexplained. The V and J calls and clone size are taken from that table; D and trimming were inferred from the DNA. The sample data list about 470,000 clones, and around 75% of these were observed just once. Clones ranked in the top ten supply around 14% of the sample.

This sample was taken from a study of shared clonotypes between healthy human individuals (dated by TCRdb to 2019 to 2021). Regarding the research as a whole: Three men and a couple of women, aged 18 to 49 years, made up the cohort. To estimate repertoire size and how much clonotype sharing occurs between individuals, the study deeply sequenced the blood TCR repertoires of roughly 5 healthy adults. Between about 0.9 and 8.9 billion PBMCs per donor were obtained by leukapheresis. Libraries were prepared and TCR repertoires were sequenced by different laboratories using diverse techniques, in order to increase sequencing depth and limit assay-specific biases.

CDR3 length: 12 amino acids, cysteine to phenylalanine. Kept here is only the CDR3 DNA, which spans 36 bases and is read in frame from base 1. V sheds 8 bases and J sheds 6 bases, leaving 10 bases between their ends. CDR1 and CDR2, per the germline V gene, are MDHEN and SYDVKM. Donors were healthy HIV-negative adults with no recently reported acute infections or vaccinations. Only Caucasian adults living in Nashville, Tennessee, USA were represented among the donors. In the unsorted samples, roughly 90 million PBMCs were counted, and genomic DNA was extracted using the QIAamp DNA Blood Mini kit. Blood was collected by leukapheresis, and PBMCs were isolated by Ficoll-Histopaque density gradient centrifugation and then cryopreserved in liquid nitrogen vapor phase. Here is what the overall study found, with its caveats: The genetic and exposure-history diversity represented was limited by the small number of donors. Pairwise subsampling led to the expectation that sequencing depth would affect the degree of clonotype sharing among donors. Sampling was restricted to blood, and TCR repertoires in tissue are likely to differ from TCR repertoires in blood.

The chain was built from TRBV28 and TRBJ1-4; a confident D gene designation cannot be given. The sequencing sample was made of PBMCs. This TCR was recovered from a woman in her 40s in good health. Some clones in this sample may be carry-over from other donors' samples. The CDR3 protein: CASGRGDEKLFF. The DNA sequence reads TGTGCCAGCGGGCGGGGTGATGAAAAACTGTTTTTT.